This TCR beta chain emerged from a study of radiotherapy plus CTLA-4 blockade in lung cancer. Study in general: Disease control was achieved by 31% of patients, and objective responses by about 19%.

Assay used: immunoSEQ multiplex PCR; TCRdb lists only in-frame clones, some missing. The sample has 95,000 to 150,000 clones, just under 90% seen once. Regarding this clone: The antigen is undetermined.

Those patients who had chemo-refractory metastatic non-small-cell lung cancer were given focal radiation along with CTLA-4 blockade through ipilimumab. Study results and limitations: How blood T cell clones changed early, along with interferon-beta, reportedly forecast response best. Tumor-derived TCR clones expanded in blood after radiotherapy plus ipilimumab.

Germline-derived CDR1 and CDR2 are GTSNPN and SVGIG (reference sequence). The length of the CDR3 is 13 residues. V lost 8 bases and J lost 8, with 19 bases in between. V and J are TRBV30 and TRBJ2-1; unclear D gene. The sequence derives from a human donor with non-small cell lung cancer that progressed on radiotherapy plus ipilimumab. The sequencing here drew on peripheral blood, taken from a patient treated with radiotherapy plus ipilimumab. The CDR3 protein is CAPDRAAWDEQFF. As DNA, the CDR3 is TGTGCCCCAGATCGGGCGGCCTGGGATGAGCAGTTCTTC.